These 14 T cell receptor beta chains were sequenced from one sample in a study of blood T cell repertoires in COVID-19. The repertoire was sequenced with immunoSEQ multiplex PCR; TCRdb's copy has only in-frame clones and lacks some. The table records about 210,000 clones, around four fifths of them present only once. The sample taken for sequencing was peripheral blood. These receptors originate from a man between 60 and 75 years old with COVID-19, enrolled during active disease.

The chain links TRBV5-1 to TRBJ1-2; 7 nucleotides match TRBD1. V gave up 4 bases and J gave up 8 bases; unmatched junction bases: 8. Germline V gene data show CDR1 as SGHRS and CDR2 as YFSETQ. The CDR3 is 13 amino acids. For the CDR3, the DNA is TGCGCCAGCAGCATTGACAGGGCAGGCGGCTACACCTTC. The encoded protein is CASSIDRAGGYTF.

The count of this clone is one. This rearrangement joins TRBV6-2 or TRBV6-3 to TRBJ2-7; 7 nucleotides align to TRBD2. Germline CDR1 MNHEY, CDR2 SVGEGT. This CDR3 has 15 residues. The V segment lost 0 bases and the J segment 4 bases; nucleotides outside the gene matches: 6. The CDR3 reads CASSYSGGSIYEQYF. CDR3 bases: TGTGCCAGCAGTTACTCGGGCGGGAGTATTTACGAGCAGTACTTC.

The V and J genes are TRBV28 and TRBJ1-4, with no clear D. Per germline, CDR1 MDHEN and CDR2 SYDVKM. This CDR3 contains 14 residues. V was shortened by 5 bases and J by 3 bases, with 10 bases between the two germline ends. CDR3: CASSHGEANEKLFF. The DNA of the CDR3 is TGTGCCAGCAGTCACGGGGAGGCTAATGAAAAACTGTTTTTT.

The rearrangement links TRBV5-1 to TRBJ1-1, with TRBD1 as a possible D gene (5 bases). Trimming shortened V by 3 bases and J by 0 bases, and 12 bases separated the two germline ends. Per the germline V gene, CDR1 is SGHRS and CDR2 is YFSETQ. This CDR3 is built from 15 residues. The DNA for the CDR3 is TGCGCCAGCAGCTCGGCCCAGGGTTTGAACACTGAAGCTTTCTTT. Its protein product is CASSSAQGLNTEAFF.

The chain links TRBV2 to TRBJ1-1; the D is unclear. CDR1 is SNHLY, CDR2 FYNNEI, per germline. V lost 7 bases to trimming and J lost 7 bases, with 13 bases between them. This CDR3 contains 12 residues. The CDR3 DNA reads TGTGCCAGCACAGTCTCCAGTTTTGAAGCTTTCTTT. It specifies CASTVSSFEAFF.

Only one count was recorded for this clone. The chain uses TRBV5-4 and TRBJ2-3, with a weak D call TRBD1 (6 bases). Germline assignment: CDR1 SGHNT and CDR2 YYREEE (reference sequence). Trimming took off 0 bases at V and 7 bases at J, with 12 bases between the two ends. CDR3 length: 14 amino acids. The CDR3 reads CASSLESGAYTQYF. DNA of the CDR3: TGTGCCAGCAGCTTGGAGTCAGGGGCCTATACGCAGTATTTT. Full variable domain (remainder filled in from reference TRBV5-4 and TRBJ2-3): ETGVTQSPTHLIKTRGQQVTLRCSSQSGHNTVSWYQQALGQGPQFIFQYYREEENGRGNFPPRFSGLQFPNYSSELNVNALELDDSALYLCASSLESGAYTQYFGPGTRLTVL.

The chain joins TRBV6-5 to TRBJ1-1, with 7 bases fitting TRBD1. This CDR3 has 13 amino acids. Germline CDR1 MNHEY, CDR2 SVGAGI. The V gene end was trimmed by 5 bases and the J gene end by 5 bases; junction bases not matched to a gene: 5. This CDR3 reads CASSTPTGTEAFF. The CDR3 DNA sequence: TGTGCCAGCAGTACGCCGACAGGGACTGAAGCTTTCTTT.

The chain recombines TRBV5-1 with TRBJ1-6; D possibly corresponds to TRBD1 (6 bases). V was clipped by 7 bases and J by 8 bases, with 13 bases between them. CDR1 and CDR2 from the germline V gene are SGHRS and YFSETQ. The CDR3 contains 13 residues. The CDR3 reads CASHTGIDSPLHF. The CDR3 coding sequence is TGCGCCAGCCATACAGGGATTGATTCACCCCTCCACTTT. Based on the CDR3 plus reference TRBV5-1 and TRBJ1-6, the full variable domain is KAGVTQTPRYLIKTRGQQVTLSCSPISGHRSVSWYQQTPGQGLQFLFEYFSETQRNKGNFPGRFSGRQFSNSRSEMNVSTLELGDSALYLCASHTGIDSPLHFGNGTRLTVT.

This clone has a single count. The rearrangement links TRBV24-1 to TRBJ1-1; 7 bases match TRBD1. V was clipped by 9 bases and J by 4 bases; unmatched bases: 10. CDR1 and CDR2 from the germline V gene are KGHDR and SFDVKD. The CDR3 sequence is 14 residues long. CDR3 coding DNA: TGTGCCACCTTTAATTCGGGACAGCCCACTGAAGCTTTCTTT. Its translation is CATFNSGQPTEAFF.

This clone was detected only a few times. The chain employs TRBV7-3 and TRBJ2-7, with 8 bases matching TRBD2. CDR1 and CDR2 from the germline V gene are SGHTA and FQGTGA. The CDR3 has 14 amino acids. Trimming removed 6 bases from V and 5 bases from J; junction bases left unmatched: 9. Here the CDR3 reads CASRPGTSYDEQYF. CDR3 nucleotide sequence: TGTGCCAGCAGACCCGGGACTAGTTACGACGAGCAGTACTTC.

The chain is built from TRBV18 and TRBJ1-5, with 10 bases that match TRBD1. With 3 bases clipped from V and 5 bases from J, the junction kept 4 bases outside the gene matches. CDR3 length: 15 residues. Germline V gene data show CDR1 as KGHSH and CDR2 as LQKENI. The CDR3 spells CASSPKGTGDQPQHF. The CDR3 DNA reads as TGTGCCAGCTCACCCAAAGGGACAGGGGATCAGCCCCAGCATTTT.

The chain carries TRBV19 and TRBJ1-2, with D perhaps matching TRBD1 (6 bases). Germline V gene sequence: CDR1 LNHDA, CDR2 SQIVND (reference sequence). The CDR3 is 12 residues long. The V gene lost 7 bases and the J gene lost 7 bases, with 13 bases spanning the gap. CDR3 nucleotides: TGTGCCAGTACCTCCGGGACATTTGGCTACACCTTC. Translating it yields CASTSGTFGYTF.

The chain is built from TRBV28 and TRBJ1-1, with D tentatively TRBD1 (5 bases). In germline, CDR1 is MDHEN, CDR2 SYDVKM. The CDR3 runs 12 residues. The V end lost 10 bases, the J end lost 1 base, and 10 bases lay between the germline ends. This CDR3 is CATTGQNTEAFF. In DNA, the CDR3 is TGTGCCACCACAGGACAGAACACTGAAGCTTTCTTT.

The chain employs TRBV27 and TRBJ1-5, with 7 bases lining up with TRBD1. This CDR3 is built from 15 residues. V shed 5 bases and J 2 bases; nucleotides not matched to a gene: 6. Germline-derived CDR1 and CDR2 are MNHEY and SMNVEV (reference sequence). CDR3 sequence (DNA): TGTGCCAGCAGTGGGGGCACAGGGGGCAATCAGCCCCAGCATTTT. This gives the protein CASSGGTGGNQPQHF.